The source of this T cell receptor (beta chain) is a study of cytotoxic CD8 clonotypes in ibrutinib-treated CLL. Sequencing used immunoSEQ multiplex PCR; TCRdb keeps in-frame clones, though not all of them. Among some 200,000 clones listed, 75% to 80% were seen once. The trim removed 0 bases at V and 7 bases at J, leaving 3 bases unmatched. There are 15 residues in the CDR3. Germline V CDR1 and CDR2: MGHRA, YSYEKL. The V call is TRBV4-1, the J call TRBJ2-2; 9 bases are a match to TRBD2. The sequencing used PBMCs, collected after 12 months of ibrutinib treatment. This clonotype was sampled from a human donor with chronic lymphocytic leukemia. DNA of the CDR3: TGCGCCAGCAGCCAAGAATGGCGGGAGGGCGGGGAGCTGTTTTTT. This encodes CASSQEWREGGELFF.